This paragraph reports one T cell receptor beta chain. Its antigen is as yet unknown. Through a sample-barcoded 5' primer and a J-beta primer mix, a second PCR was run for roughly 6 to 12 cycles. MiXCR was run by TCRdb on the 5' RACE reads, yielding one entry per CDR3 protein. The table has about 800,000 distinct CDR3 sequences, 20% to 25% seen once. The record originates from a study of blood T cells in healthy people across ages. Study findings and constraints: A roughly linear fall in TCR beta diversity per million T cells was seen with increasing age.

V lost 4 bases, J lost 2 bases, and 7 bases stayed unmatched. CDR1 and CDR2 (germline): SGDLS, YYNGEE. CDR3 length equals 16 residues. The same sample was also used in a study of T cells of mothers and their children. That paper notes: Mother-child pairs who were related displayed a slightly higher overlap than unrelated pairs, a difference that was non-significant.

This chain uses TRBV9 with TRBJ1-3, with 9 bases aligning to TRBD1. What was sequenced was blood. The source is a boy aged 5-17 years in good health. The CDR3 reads CASSPDRGGTGNTIYF. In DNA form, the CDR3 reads TGTGCCAGCAGCCCTGACAGGGGGGGAACTGGAAACACCATATATTTT.